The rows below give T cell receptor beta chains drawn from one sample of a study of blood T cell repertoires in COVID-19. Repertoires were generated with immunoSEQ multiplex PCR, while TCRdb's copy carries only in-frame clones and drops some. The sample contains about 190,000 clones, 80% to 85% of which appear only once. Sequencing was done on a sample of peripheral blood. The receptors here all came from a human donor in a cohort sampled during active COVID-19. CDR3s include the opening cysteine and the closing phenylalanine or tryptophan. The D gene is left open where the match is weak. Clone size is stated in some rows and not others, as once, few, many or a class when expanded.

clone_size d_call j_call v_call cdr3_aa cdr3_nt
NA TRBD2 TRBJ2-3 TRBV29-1 CSGGLAGADTQYF TGCAGCGGCGGACTAGCGGGAGCAGATACGCAGTATTTT
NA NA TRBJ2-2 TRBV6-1 CASSEASGVRTGELFF TGTGCCAGCAGTGAAGCCTCGGGAGTACGAACCGGGGAGCTGTTTTTT
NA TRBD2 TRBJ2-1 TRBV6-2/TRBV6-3 CASSSGGHEQFF TGTGCCAGCAGTAGCGGGGGTCACGAGCAGTTCTTC
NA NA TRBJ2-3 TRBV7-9 CASSLTGSTDTQYF TGTGCCAGCAGCTTAACGGGGTCCACAGATACGCAGTATTTT
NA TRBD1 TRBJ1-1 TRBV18 CASSPGTGANEAFF TGTGCCAGCTCCCCAGGGACAGGGGCGAATGAAGCTTTCTTT
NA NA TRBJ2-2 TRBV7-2 CASSFTGAGELFF TGTGCCAGCAGCTTTACGGGGGCCGGGGAGCTGTTTTTT
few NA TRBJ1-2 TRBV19 CASSIDPGQGPYGYTF TGTGCCAGTAGTATAGATCCCGGGCAGGGGCCCTATGGCTACACCTTC
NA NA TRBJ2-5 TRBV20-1 CSAGAAETQYF TGCAGTGCTGGGGCGGCAGAGACCCAGTACTTC
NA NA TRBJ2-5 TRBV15 CATSMLSRETQYF TGTGCCACCAGCATGCTATCTCGGGAGACCCAGTACTTC
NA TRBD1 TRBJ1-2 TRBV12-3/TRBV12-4 CASSFPGGSGYTF TGTGCCAGCAGTTTCCCAGGGGGCTCTGGCTACACCTTC
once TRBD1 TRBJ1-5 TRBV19 CASSPPGQGFFLPQHF TGTGCCAGTAGTCCACCGGGACAGGGATTTTTTTTGCCCCAGCATTTT
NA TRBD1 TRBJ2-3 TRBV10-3 CAISPGTGVSDTQYF TGTGCCATCAGCCCCGGGACAGGGGTATCGGATACGCAGTATTTT
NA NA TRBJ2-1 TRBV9 CASSAKARGAGTITRGEQFF TGTGCCAGCAGCGCTAAGGCCAGGGGTGCCGGGACTATCACTAGGGGTGAGCAGTTCTTC
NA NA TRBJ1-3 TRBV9 CASSLRSSGNTIYF TGTGCCAGCAGCCTCCGGAGCTCTGGAAACACCATATATTTT
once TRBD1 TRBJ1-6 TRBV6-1 CASSEFPGQGDSPLHF TGTGCCAGCAGTGAATTTCCGGGACAGGGGGATTCACCCCTCCACTTT
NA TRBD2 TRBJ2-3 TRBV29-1 CSVITGGTDTQYF TGCAGCGTTATTACGGGAGGGACAGATACGCAGTATTTT
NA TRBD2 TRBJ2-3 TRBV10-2 CATAKTSGADTQYF TGCGCCACCGCAAAGACTAGCGGAGCGGATACGCAGTATTTT
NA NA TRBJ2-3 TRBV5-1 CASSYGLLGGTDTQYF TGCGCCAGCAGCTATGGACTCCTAGGGGGAACAGATACGCAGTATTTT
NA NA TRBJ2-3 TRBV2 CASSRDISTDTQYF TGTGCCAGCAGTCGGGACATCTCCACAGATACGCAGTATTTT
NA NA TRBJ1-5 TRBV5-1 CASSLAGRNQPQHF TGCGCCAGCAGCTTGGCCGGGAGAAATCAGCCCCAGCATTTT
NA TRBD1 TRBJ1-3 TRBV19 CASSDRARSGNTIYF TGTGCCAGTAGCGACAGGGCTCGCTCTGGAAACACCATATATTTT
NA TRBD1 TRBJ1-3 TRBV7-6 CASSLGQGSGNTIYF TGTGCCAGCAGCTTAGGACAGGGGTCTGGAAACACCATATATTTT
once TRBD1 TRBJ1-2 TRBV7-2 CASSLDGPGGGYTF TGTGCCAGCAGCTTAGACGGGCCAGGGGGTGGCTACACCTTC
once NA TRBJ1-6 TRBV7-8 CASSLGHLESPLHF TGTGCCAGCAGCTTAGGGCATTTGGAGTCACCCCTCCACTTT
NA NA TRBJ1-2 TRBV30 CAWSVQGDGYTF TGTGCCTGGAGTGTGCAGGGCGATGGCTACACCTTC
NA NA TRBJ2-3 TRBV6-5 CASSYSSSSNTDTQYF TGTGCCAGCAGTTACTCGAGTAGCTCCAACACAGATACGCAGTATTTT
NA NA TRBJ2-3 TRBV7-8 CASSSLSGRTDTQYF TGTGCCAGCAGCTCCCTTAGCGGACGCACAGATACGCAGTATTTT
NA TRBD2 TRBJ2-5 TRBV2 CASSEAGTRGETQYF TGTGCCAGCAGTGAAGCCGGGACTAGGGGAGAGACCCAGTACTTC
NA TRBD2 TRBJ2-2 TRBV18 CAGRLAGFTGELFF TGTGCCGGAAGACTAGCGGGATTCACCGGGGAGCTGTTTTTT
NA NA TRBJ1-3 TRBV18 CASSPVPGSGNTIYF TGTGCCAGCTCACCAGTTCCCGGCTCTGGAAACACCATATATTTT
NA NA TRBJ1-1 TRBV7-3 CASSVGGRNTEAFF TGTGCCAGCAGCGTCGGGGGAAGGAACACTGAAGCTTTCTTT
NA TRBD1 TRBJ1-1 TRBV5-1 CASSSTTGGWNTEAFF TGCGCCAGCAGCTCAACGACAGGGGGCTGGAACACTGAAGCTTTCTTT
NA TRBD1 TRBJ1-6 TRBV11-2 CASSFFVGQGVNSPLHF TGTGCCAGCAGCTTTTTCGTAGGACAGGGGGTGAATTCACCCCTCCACTTT
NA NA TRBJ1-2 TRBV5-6 CASSRQFLDGYTF TGTGCCAGCAGCCGACAGTTTCTGGATGGCTACACCTTC
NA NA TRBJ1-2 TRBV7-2 CASSSGLGYTF TGTGCCAGCAGCTCGGGACTTGGCTACACCTTC
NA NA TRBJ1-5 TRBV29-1 CSVVFGGSNQPQHF TGCAGCGTTGTATTTGGGGGGAGCAATCAGCCCCAGCATTTT
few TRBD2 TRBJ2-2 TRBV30 CAWSLLAGVLTGELFF TGTGCCTGGAGTCTACTAGCGGGAGTTTTGACCGGGGAGCTGTTTTTT
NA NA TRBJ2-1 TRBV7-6 CASSLVGTDYNEQFF TGTGCCAGCAGCTTGGTGGGCACGGATTACAATGAGCAGTTCTTC
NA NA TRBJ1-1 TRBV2 CASSSGPTMNTEAFF TGTGCCAGCAGTAGCGGCCCTACTATGAACACTGAAGCTTTCTTT
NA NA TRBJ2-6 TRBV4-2 CASSRTSGANVLTF TGTGCCAGCAGCCGGACATCTGGGGCCAACGTCCTGACTTTC
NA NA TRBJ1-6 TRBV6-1 CASTTTGGNSPLHF TGTGCCAGCACCACGACGGGGGGAAATTCACCCCTCCACTTT
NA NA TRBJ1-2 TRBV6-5 CASIIRTGDYGYTF TGTGCCAGCATCATCAGAACGGGGGACTATGGCTACACCTTC
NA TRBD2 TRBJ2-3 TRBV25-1 CASSPAGGDTQYF TGTGCCAGCAGTCCCGCCGGGGGGGATACGCAGTATTTT
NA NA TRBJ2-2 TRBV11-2 CASSLVRGKTGYTGELFF TGTGCCAGCAGCTTAGTACGCGGAAAAACAGGTTACACCGGGGAGCTGTTTTTT
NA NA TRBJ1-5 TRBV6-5 CASNSNQPQHF TGTGCCAGCAACTCCAATCAGCCCCAGCATTTT
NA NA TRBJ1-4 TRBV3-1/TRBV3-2 CASSNSLTNEKLFF TGTGCCAGCAGTAACAGTCTAACTAATGAAAAACTGTTTTTT
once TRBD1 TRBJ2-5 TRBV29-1 CSVANRGETQYF TGCAGCGTTGCCAACAGGGGGGAGACCCAGTACTTC
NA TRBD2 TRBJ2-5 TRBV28 CASSRSGSIGQETQYF TGTGCCAGCAGTAGAAGCGGGAGTATCGGGCAAGAGACCCAGTACTTC
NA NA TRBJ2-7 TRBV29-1 CSVTGLRGYEQYF TGCAGCGTTACTGGTCTACGAGGCTACGAGCAGTACTTC
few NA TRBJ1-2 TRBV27 CASSLSTGQSFYGYTF TGTGCCAGCAGTTTAAGTACTGGGCAGTCCTTCTATGGCTACACCTTC
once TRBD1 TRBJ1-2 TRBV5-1 CASSPTGFDGYTF TGCGCCAGCAGCCCGACAGGGTTCGATGGCTACACCTTC
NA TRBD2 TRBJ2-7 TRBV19 CASSIAGGSPYEQYF TGTGCCAGTAGTATTGCGGGCGGGAGTCCCTACGAGCAGTACTTC
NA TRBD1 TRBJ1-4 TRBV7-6 CASSLFRDRAEKLFF TGTGCCAGCAGCTTATTCCGGGACAGGGCTGAAAAACTGTTTTTT
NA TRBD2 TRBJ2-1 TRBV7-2 CASSFGLGRYNEQFF TGTGCCAGCAGCTTTGGACTAGGGCGGTACAATGAGCAGTTCTTC
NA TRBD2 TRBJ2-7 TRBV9 CASSQDGRSYEQYF TGTGCCAGCAGCCAGGACGGGAGGTCCTACGAGCAGTACTTC
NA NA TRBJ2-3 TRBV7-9 CASLEITDTQYF TGTGCCAGCCTGGAGATCACGGATACGCAGTATTTT
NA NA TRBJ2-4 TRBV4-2 CASSQGLIGVSKNIQYF TGTGCCAGCAGCCAGGGGCTTATCGGCGTCTCCAAAAACATTCAGTACTTC
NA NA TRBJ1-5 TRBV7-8 CASQRLDVSSNQPQHF TGTGCCAGCCAGCGTTTAGATGTGTCTAGCAATCAGCCCCAGCATTTT
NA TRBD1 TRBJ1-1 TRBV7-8 CASSTRQGAKKNTEAFF TGTGCCAGCAGCACCCGACAGGGGGCGAAAAAAAACACTGAAGCTTTCTTT